This T cell receptor beta chain was sequenced during a study of shared clonotypes between healthy human individuals. Background on the study: Aged 18 to 49, the donors were two women and a few men.

Looked up from germline, CDR1 is MNHNS and CDR2 is SASEGT. This CDR3 has 15 residues. V was shortened by 3 bases and J by 9 bases, with 18 bases between the two germline ends. All donors were healthy HIV-negative adults lacking recent acute infections or vaccinations. Several immunoSEQ plates held equal portions of the genomic DNA taken from each subset. Method: immunoSEQ multiplex PCR; TCRdb's copy keeps in-frame clones and lacks some. This sample has about a million clones, with around 80% found just once. Sample: memory CD4+ T cells sorted from blood. As to subset: CD45RA-negative fraction. The origin of this receptor is a man aged 18 to 35 in good health. The chain employs TRBV6-1 and TRBJ1-5; D is perhaps TRBD1 (5 bases). The CDR3 here is CASSESGRMTTPQHF. CDR3 bases: TGTGCCAGCAGTGAGTCGGGACGGATGACTACGCCCCAGCATTTT.